Following are 21 T cell receptor beta chains from one sample sequenced in a study of blood T cell repertoires in COVID-19. Sequencing used immunoSEQ multiplex PCR; TCRdb keeps in-frame clones, though not all of them. The data hold approximately 300,000 clones, with roughly 87% observed a single time. The specimen sequenced was peripheral blood. These receptors were taken from a man in his fifties with active or convalescent COVID-19.

The chain has TRBV6-2 or TRBV6-3 and TRBJ2-2; no definite D call. Germline V gene lookup returns CDR1 MNHEY and CDR2 SVGEGT. Between the trimmed V and J ends, which lost 4 bases and 2 bases, there was a span of 11 bases. This CDR3 has 15 residues. CDR3 amino acids: CASSSTSSNTGELFF. CDR3 bases: TGTGCCAGCAGTTCGACCTCTAGTAACACCGGGGAGCTGTTTTTT.

This rearrangement joins TRBV5-1 to TRBJ2-1; tentative D call: TRBD2 (6 bases). CDR1 and CDR2 (germline): SGHRS, YFSETQ. Trimming stripped 1 base from V and 4 bases from J, with 12 bases between. The CDR3 loop spans 15 amino acids. CDR3 residues: CASSLLPSEYNEQFF. For the CDR3, the DNA is TGCGCCAGCAGCTTGCTTCCTAGCGAATACAATGAGCAGTTCTTC.

This clone was counted between two and nine times. This chain connects TRBV4-1 to TRBJ2-1; 8 bases align to TRBD2. CDR3 length equals 17 residues. V lost 3 bases, J lost 5 bases, and 12 bases stayed unmatched. From germline, CDR1 is MGHRA and CDR2 YSYEKL. Here the CDR3 reads CASSQVLKGAGDNEQFF. In nucleotides, the CDR3 is TGCGCCAGCAGCCAGGTCCTGAAGGGAGCGGGAGACAATGAGCAGTTCTTC.

The chain recombines TRBV11-2 with TRBJ2-7; 10 nucleotides agree with TRBD1. J lost 6 bases, V lost 5 bases, and 1 base had no gene match. Germline-derived CDR1 and CDR2 are SGHAT and FQNNGV. The CDR3 is made up of 12 amino acids. Here the CDR3 reads CASSRDRGEQYF. The CDR3 DNA is TGTGCCAGCAGCCGGGACAGGGGCGAGCAGTACTTC.

The rearrangement uses TRBV7-6 and TRBJ1-1, with D possibly being TRBD1 (5 bases). The CDR3 extends over 15 amino acids. V was trimmed by 5 bases and J by 1 base, leaving 14 bases between them. From germline, CDR1 is SGHVS and CDR2 FNYEAQ. The DNA for the CDR3 is TGTGCCAGCAGCCTACTGGGGGGTGGGAACACTGAAGCTTTCTTT. This sequence encodes CASSLLGGGNTEAFF.

J is TRBJ2-3 and V is TRBV2; no clear D. V was trimmed by 6 bases and J by 1 base, leaving 11 bases between them. Germline lookup yields CDR1 SNHLY and CDR2 FYNNEI. The length of the CDR3 is 14 residues. CDR3 bases: TGTGCCAGCAGCGAGAGTCCCCGCACAGATACGCAGTATTTT. Translated, it gives CASSESPRTDTQYF.

The rearrangement links TRBV2 to TRBJ2-2; weak D call: TRBD1 (6 bases). The V and J ends lost 6 bases and 1 base respectively, with 9 bases between them. The length of the CDR3 is 14 residues. The germline V gene encodes CDR1 SNHLY and CDR2 FYNNEI. The CDR3 sequence: CASSVGGNTGELFF. Here the CDR3 DNA reads TGTGCCAGCAGCGTAGGGGGGAACACCGGGGAGCTGTTTTTT.

The chain is built from TRBV28 and TRBJ1-5; no definite D call. The CDR3 is 15 amino acids. The germline gives CDR1 MDHEN, CDR2 SYDVKM. Trimming removed 3 bases at V and 0 bases at J, with 9 bases between. The CDR3 DNA sequence: TGTGCCAGCAGTTTCTCGCGAGATAGCAATCAGCCCCAGCATTTT. It specifies CASSFSRDSNQPQHF.

The chain uses TRBV7-2 and TRBJ2-3; 9 nucleotides agree with TRBD2. V was clipped by 5 bases and J by 6 bases; unmatched bases: 9. Germline loops: CDR1 SGHTA, CDR2 FQGNSA. The CDR3 covers 15 residues. CDR3 nucleotide sequence: TGTGCCAGCAGCATTATGCTGCTAGCGGGGGATACGCAGTATTTT. Its protein is CASSIMLLAGDTQYF.

The chain combines TRBV7-9 with TRBJ2-3; 7 bases are shared with TRBD1. Germline CDR1 and CDR2: SEHNR and FQNEAQ (reference sequence). The CDR3 runs 16 residues. Losses at the gene ends were 6 bases for V and 2 bases for J; bases not matched to a gene: 11. DNA of the CDR3: TGTGCCAGCAGGGAGCCACAGGGGTTCTACACAGATACGCAGTATTTT. Protein sequence: CASREPQGFYTDTQYF.

This clone was observed a handful of times. This chain connects TRBV7-8 to TRBJ1-2; D may be TRBD1 (5 bases). Between the trimmed V and J ends, which lost 1 base and 4 bases, there was a span of 10 bases. From germline, CDR1 is SGHVS and CDR2 FQNEAQ. The CDR3 runs 14 residues. The CDR3 sequence is CASSLGRGGYGYTF. The CDR3 bases are TGTGCCAGCAGCTTAGGGCGGGGCGGCTATGGCTACACCTTC.

A few counts support this clone. The chain is built from TRBV18 and TRBJ1-2, with 9 bases aligning to TRBD1. The CDR3 extends over 16 amino acids. CDR1 and CDR2 (germline): KGHSH, LQKENI. Unmatched junction bases numbered 7, after V lost 3 bases and J lost 2 bases. The CDR3: CASSPGDRVLNYGYTF. CDR3 coding DNA: TGTGCCAGCTCACCTGGGGACAGGGTTTTGAACTATGGCTACACCTTC.

V gene TRBV28 combines with J gene TRBJ1-4, with D perhaps TRBD1 (5 bases). The CDR3 consists of 16 residues. Germline V lookup: CDR1 MDHEN, CDR2 SYDVKM. V lost 4 bases and J 7 bases, leaving 19 bases between the germline ends. The CDR3 here is CASSSSPGEVSEKLFF. CDR3 DNA sequence: TGTGCCAGCAGTTCATCGCCGGGGGAAGTAAGTGAAAAACTGTTTTTT.

This clone appeared a single time. This chain links TRBV28 with TRBJ1-6; 9 nucleotides align to TRBD1. The germline V gene encodes CDR1 MDHEN and CDR2 SYDVKM. Unmatched junction bases numbered 7, after V lost 11 bases and J lost 5 bases. The CDR3 is made up of 14 amino acids. CDR3 sequence reads: CAATGQGHNSPLHF. The CDR3 coding sequence is TGTGCCGCAACGGGACAGGGTCATAATTCACCCCTCCACTTT.

This clone was counted only a few times. This chain uses TRBV28 with TRBJ1-2; no definite D call. The germline CDR1 and CDR2 sequences are MDHEN and SYDVKM. This CDR3 contains 14 residues. V was shortened by 2 bases and J by 5 bases, with 12 bases between the two germline ends. The CDR3 bases are TGTGCCAGCAGTTTACCAGGCCTCTGGTATGGCTACACCTTC. It is translated as CASSLPGLWYGYTF.

This clone has just one count. The chain has TRBV20-1 and TRBJ2-6, with a possible D match to TRBD2 (7 bases). CDR3 length: 17 amino acids. Trimming removed 6 bases at V and 4 bases at J, with 22 bases between. From germline, CDR1 is DFQATT and CDR2 SNEGSKA (reference sequence). CDR3 sequence reads: CSASVRRGAEGANVLTF. The CDR3 region has the DNA TGCAGTGCCAGTGTCCGTCGGGGGGCCGAAGGGGCCAACGTCCTGACTTTC.

The chain couples TRBV29-1 to TRBJ2-1, with a tentative D call TRBD1 (6 bases). V shed 4 bases and J shed 4 bases, with 11 bases lying between them. Germline V gene lookup returns CDR1 SQVTM and CDR2 ANQGSEA. The CDR3 covers 13 residues. CDR3 nucleotide sequence: TGCAGCGTTGGACAGGACCCATACAATGAGCAGTTCTTC. Translation gives CSVGQDPYNEQFF.

This clone was observed a handful of times. The chain recombines TRBV21-1 with TRBJ2-7; the table calls TRBD2, which could not be checked here. TRBV21-1 is deemed a pseudogene. There are 16 residues in the CDR3. The CDR3 here is CASSKMERVLTYEQYF. The CDR3 nucleotides are TGTGCCAGCAGCAAAATGGAGCGAGTCTTGACCTACGAGCAGTACTTC.

The V call is TRBV30, the J call TRBJ1-1, with 8 bases lining up with TRBD1. Trimming at V came to 5 bases and at J to 1 base, leaving 6 bases not matched to a gene. Germline CDR1 reads GTSNPN; CDR2 reads SVGIG (reference sequence). CDR3 size: 14 residues. DNA for the CDR3: TGTGCCTGGGTCCCCGGGACAGGGAACACTGAAGCTTTCTTT. It is translated as CAWVPGTGNTEAFF.

The rearrangement uses TRBV28 and TRBJ1-1; no reliable D call. Germline lookup yields CDR1 MDHEN and CDR2 SYDVKM. This CDR3 has 14 residues. Deletions cut 3 bases from V and 4 bases from J, with 12 bases between. The CDR3 loop reads CASSLNSEGTEAFF. In DNA form, the CDR3 reads TGTGCCAGCAGTTTGAATAGCGAGGGCACTGAAGCTTTCTTT.

The V and J genes are TRBV18 and TRBJ2-3, with a weak D call TRBD2 (6 bases). Germline V lookup: CDR1 KGHSH, CDR2 LQKENI. Trimming left V 3 bases short and J 2 bases short, with 12 bases between. There are 15 residues in the CDR3. CDR3 region: CASSPWEESTDTQYF. The CDR3 nucleotides read TGTGCCAGCTCACCGTGGGAGGAGTCCACAGATACGCAGTATTTT.